The 25 T cell receptor beta chains below come from one sample, sequenced in a study of T cell responses to AZD1222 COVID-19 vaccine. The table came from immunoSEQ multiplex PCR; TCRdb's copy has only in-frame clones and leaves some out. This table has 100,000 to 140,000 clones, about 90% appearing once. Sequencing used peripheral blood, obtained on day 0 of AZD1222 vaccination. These receptors were collected from an adult in good health.

The chain employs TRBV2 and TRBJ1-1; 7 positions agree with TRBD1. CDR3 size: 14 residues. V trimming: 7 bases; J trimming: 1 base; junction bases outside the gene matches: 6. Germline assignment: CDR1 SNHLY and CDR2 FYNNEI. CDR3 DNA sequence: TGTGCCAGCAACCGACAGGGACCGAACACTGAAGCTTTCTTT. This gives the protein CASNRQGPNTEAFF. Complete variable domain (other parts from reference TRBV2 and TRBJ1-1): EPEVTQTPSHQVTQMGQEVILRCVPISNHLYFYWYRQILGQKVEFLVSFYNNEISEKSEIFDDQFSVERPDGSNFTLKIRSTKLEDSAMYFCASNRQGPNTEAFFGQGTRLTVV.

V gene TRBV2 combines with J gene TRBJ2-7; tentatively, D is TRBD2 (5 bases). CDR3 size: 10 residues. Looked up from germline, CDR1 is SNHLY and CDR2 is FYNNEI. The ends were cut back, 7 bases at V and 6 bases at J, with 7 bases in the middle. The CDR3 sequence: CASNGGEQYF. The CDR3 DNA sequence: TGTGCCAGCAACGGAGGCGAGCAGTACTTC. The full variable domain, with the rest looked up from reference TRBV2 and TRBJ2-7, is EPEVTQTPSHQVTQMGQEVILRCVPISNHLYFYWYRQILGQKVEFLVSFYNNEISEKSEIFDDQFSVERPDGSNFTLKIRSTKLEDSAMYFCASNGGEQYFGPGTRLTVT.

The chain joins TRBV2 to TRBJ2-3, with D unclear. Between the trimmed V and J ends, which lost 3 bases and 3 bases, there was a span of 7 bases. The CDR3 is made up of 13 amino acids. Germline CDR1 SNHLY, CDR2 FYNNEI. This chain's CDR3 is CASSETGTDTQYF. The DNA for the CDR3 is TGTGCCAGCAGTGAGACCGGAACAGATACGCAGTATTTT.

The chain is built from TRBV12-3 or TRBV12-4 and TRBJ1-2; no clear D gene. Trimming left V 10 bases short and J 8 bases short, with 17 bases between. The CDR3 spans 12 residues. DNA of the CDR3: TGTGCCACCATCCTTTCTGGGGAGGGCTACACCTTC. It yields the protein CATILSGEGYTF.

J is TRBJ1-1 and V is TRBV4-3; maybe TRBD1 (6 bases). V lost 4 bases to trimming and J lost 0 bases, with 9 bases between them. Germline CDR1 LGHNA, CDR2 YSLEER. This CDR3 has 14 amino acids. Here the CDR3 DNA reads TGCGCCAGCAGCCTGACAGGAGTGAACACTGAAGCTTTCTTT. Protein product: CASSLTGVNTEAFF.

The chain couples TRBV19 to TRBJ2-7; 7 bases are shared with TRBD2. The CDR3 loop spans 15 amino acids. CDR1 is LNHDA, CDR2 SQIVND, per germline (reference sequence). V lost 4 bases, J lost 5 bases, and 11 bases stayed unmatched. The CDR3 nucleotides read TGTGCCAGTAGTAAAGGACTAGAGCAGTTCGACGAGCAGTACTTC. This sequence encodes CASSKGLEQFDEQYF.

This clone has more than one count but fewer than ten. The chain carries TRBV15 and TRBJ2-3; D is ambiguous. V dropped 1 base and J dropped 1 base, with 15 bases sitting between them. CDR3 length: 17 residues. CDR1 and CDR2 from the germline V gene are LNHNV and YYDKDF (reference sequence). CDR3 protein: CATSRGTAEWGTDTQYF. In nucleotides, the CDR3 is TGTGCCACCAGCAGAGGAACCGCGGAGTGGGGCACAGATACGCAGTATTTT.

The chain carries TRBV18 and TRBJ2-5; D gene ambiguous. Trimming took 2 bases from V and 5 from J, leaving 3 bases between them. This CDR3 spans 11 amino acids. Germline assignment: CDR1 KGHSH and CDR2 LQKENI. In DNA, the CDR3 is TGTGCCAGCTCACCAGACGAGACCCAGTACTTC. Residues: CASSPDETQYF.

V and J are TRBV2 and TRBJ2-5; D not resolved. Germline V gene lookup returns CDR1 SNHLY and CDR2 FYNNEI. CDR3 length: 14 residues. V gave up 2 bases and J gave up 0 bases, with 7 bases separating them. The CDR3 reads CASSENTDQETQYF. CDR3 DNA: TGTGCCAGCAGTGAAAATACAGACCAAGAGACCCAGTACTTC.

The V call is TRBV7-2, the J call TRBJ2-3, with 7 bases matching TRBD1. There are 15 residues in the CDR3. V lost 5 bases and J lost 3; bases outside the gene matches: 8. The germline gives CDR1 SGHTA, CDR2 FQGNSA. Here the CDR3 DNA reads TGTGCCAGCAGCCCAGAAGGGACAGCTACAGATACGCAGTATTTT. This sequence encodes CASSPEGTATDTQYF.

The chain carries TRBV4-1 and TRBJ2-1, with unresolved D. The CDR3 runs 15 residues. The germline CDR1 and CDR2 sequences are MGHRA and YSYEKL. The V gene lost 1 base and the J gene lost 2 bases, with 9 bases spanning the gap. CDR3 loop: CASSQGRPTYNEQFF. CDR3 in DNA: TGCGCCAGCAGCCAAGGGCGGCCGACCTACAATGAGCAGTTCTTC.

The rearrangement joins TRBV7-2 to TRBJ2-7; D gene uncertain. The CDR3 has 12 amino acids. In germline, CDR1 is SGHTA, CDR2 FQGNSA. V shed 3 bases and J shed 3 bases, with 6 bases lying between them. CDR3 amino acids: CASSFSVYEQYF. CDR3 in DNA: TGTGCCAGCAGCTTTTCAGTCTACGAGCAGTACTTC.

The chain uses TRBV12-3 or TRBV12-4 and TRBJ1-1; tentatively, D is TRBD1 (6 bases). The CDR3 sequence is 12 residues long. Between the trimmed V and J ends, which lost 7 bases and 8 bases, there was a span of 14 bases. CDR3 amino acids: CASKLGAQEAFF. CDR3 DNA sequence: TGTGCCAGCAAGCTGGGGGCCCAAGAAGCTTTCTTT.

The genes are TRBV9 and TRBJ2-1; D remains unclear. V was pared by 4 bases and J by 0 bases, with 11 bases between. Per germline, CDR1 SGDLS and CDR2 YYNGEE. The length of the CDR3 is 15 residues. Here the CDR3 DNA reads TGTGCCAGCAGCCAGACGCAGAGCTCCTACAATGAGCAGTTCTTC. It specifies CASSQTQSSYNEQFF.

This chain connects TRBV19 to TRBJ1-6; 11 bases are a match to TRBD1. Germline CDR1 and CDR2: LNHDA and SQIVND (reference sequence). This CDR3 region has 16 residues. V was clipped by 2 bases and J by 10 bases; unmatched bases: 7. CDR3 in DNA: TGTGCCAGTAGTATAAGGACAGGGGGCGCTCAGTCACCCCTCCACTTT. Translation: CASSIRTGGAQSPLHF. Supplemented by reference TRBV19 and TRBJ1-6, the full variable domain reads DGGITQSPKYLFRKEGQNVTLSCEQNLNHDAMYWYRQDPGQGLRLIYYSQIVNDFQKGDIAEGYSVSREKKESFPLTVTSAQKNPTAFYLCASSIRTGGAQSPLHFGNGTRLTVT.

The chain employs TRBV12-5 and TRBJ2-5; D gene unclear. This CDR3 has 12 amino acids. In germline, CDR1 is LGHNT, CDR2 FRNRAP. The ends were cut back, 0 bases at V and 3 bases at J, with 2 bases in the middle. DNA for the CDR3: TGTGCTAGTGGTTTGGTAGAAGAGACCCAGTACTTC. It is translated as CASGLVEETQYF.

The chain carries TRBV18 and TRBJ1-5; D gene unclear. V was pared by 2 bases and J by 9 bases, with 8 bases between. Germline CDR1 and CDR2: KGHSH and LQKENI. The CDR3 consists of 12 residues. The CDR3 sequence: CASSPGLRPQHF. The DNA of the CDR3 is TGTGCCAGCTCACCAGGATTGAGGCCCCAGCATTTT.

The CDR3 sequence is CASSPRGSYGYTF. Here the CDR3 DNA reads TGTGCCAGCAGCCCAAGGGGGAGCTATGGCTACACCTTC. The V call is TRBV5-6, the J call TRBJ1-2, with a possible D match to TRBD1 (6 bases). With 4 bases removed from V and 4 bases from J, the gap between germline ends came to 11 bases. Germline assignment: CDR1 SGHDT and CDR2 YYEEEE. There are 13 residues in the CDR3. Based on the CDR3 plus reference TRBV5-6 and TRBJ1-2, the full variable domain is DAGVTQSPTHLIKTRGQQVTLRCSPKSGHDTVSWYQQALGQGPQFIFQYYEEEERQRGNFPDRFSGHQFPNYSSELNVNALLLGDSALYLCASSPRGSYGYTFGSGTRLTVV.

The V gene is TRBV7-2, the J gene TRBJ1-1, with a weak D call TRBD1 (6 bases). The V gene lost 4 bases and the J gene lost 3 bases, with 15 bases spanning the gap. In germline, CDR1 is SGHTA, CDR2 FQGNSA. The CDR3 is made up of 15 amino acids. The CDR3 nucleotides read TGTGCCAGCAGCTCCCCCAGGGGAGGTTACACTGAAGCTTTCTTT. Amino acids: CASSSPRGGYTEAFF. The full variable domain, rest sourced from reference TRBV7-2 and TRBJ1-1, is GAGVSQSPSNKVTEKGKDVELRCDPISGHTALYWYRQSLGQGLEFLIYFQGNSAPDKSGLPSDRFSAERTGGSVSTLTIQRTQQEDSAVYLCASSSPRGGYTEAFFGQGTRLTVV.

This clone occurred once. The rearrangement joins TRBV5-1 to TRBJ1-1; 9 bases line up with TRBD1. The trim removed 6 bases at V and 3 bases at J, leaving 6 bases unmatched. Germline V gene sequence: CDR1 SGHRS, CDR2 YFSETQ. The CDR3 totals 14 residues. CDR3 in amino acids: CASTLDRGDTEAFF. The CDR3 DNA is TGCGCCAGCACCCTTGACAGGGGGGACACTGAAGCTTTCTTT.

The chain employs TRBV19 and TRBJ1-2; TRBD1 matches at 7 bases. The CDR3 runs 13 residues. Unmatched junction bases numbered 7, after V lost 6 bases and J lost 6 bases. Germline assignment: CDR1 LNHDA and CDR2 SQIVND (reference sequence). The CDR3: CASRTQGVHGYTF. CDR3 DNA sequence: TGTGCCAGTAGAACCCAGGGGGTGCATGGCTACACCTTC.

The rearrangement links TRBV7-2 to TRBJ1-3; 9 bases map to TRBD1. There are 15 residues in the CDR3. The V and J ends lost 0 bases and 4 bases, in that order; junction bases with no gene match: 1. The germline gives CDR1 SGHTA, CDR2 FQGNSA. CDR3 sequence (DNA): TGTGCCAGCAGCTTAGCGGGACAGGGAGGAAACACCATATATTTT. Translation gives CASSLAGQGGNTIYF. The entire variable domain, with the rest obtained from reference TRBV7-2 and TRBJ1-3, is as follows: GAGVSQSPSNKVTEKGKDVELRCDPISGHTALYWYRQSLGQGLEFLIYFQGNSAPDKSGLPSDRFSAERTGGSVSTLTIQRTQQEDSAVYLCASSLAGQGGNTIYFGEGSWLTVV.

The J gene is TRBJ2-5, the V gene TRBV11-2; D might be TRBD1 (6 bases). The CDR3 loop spans 14 amino acids. In germline, CDR1 is SGHAT, CDR2 FQNNGV. Trimming removed 4 bases from V and 1 base from J, with 10 bases in between. This CDR3 is CASSSTGFQETQYF. The CDR3 region has the DNA TGTGCCAGCAGCTCCACAGGGTTCCAAGAGACCCAGTACTTC.

The chain employs TRBV19 and TRBJ1-6; D is perhaps TRBD1 (5 bases). Germline V gives CDR1 LNHDA, CDR2 SQIVND (reference sequence). Between the trimmed V and J ends, which lost 7 bases and 9 bases, there was a span of 16 bases. The CDR3 totals 14 residues. The CDR3 region has the DNA TGTGCCAGTACCTCCAGGGCCATTGGTTCACCCCTCCACTTT. Translating it yields CASTSRAIGSPLHF.

V and J are TRBV9 and TRBJ2-5, with 11 positions matching TRBD1. The V segment lost 2 bases and the J segment 5 bases; nucleotides outside the gene matches: 11. The V gene's germline CDR1 is SGDLS and CDR2 YYNGEE. The length of the CDR3 is 17 residues. The chain's CDR3 is CASSVPFRDRGVETQYF. The CDR3, as DNA: TGTGCCAGCAGCGTCCCCTTCCGGGACAGGGGGGTGGAGACCCAGTACTTC.